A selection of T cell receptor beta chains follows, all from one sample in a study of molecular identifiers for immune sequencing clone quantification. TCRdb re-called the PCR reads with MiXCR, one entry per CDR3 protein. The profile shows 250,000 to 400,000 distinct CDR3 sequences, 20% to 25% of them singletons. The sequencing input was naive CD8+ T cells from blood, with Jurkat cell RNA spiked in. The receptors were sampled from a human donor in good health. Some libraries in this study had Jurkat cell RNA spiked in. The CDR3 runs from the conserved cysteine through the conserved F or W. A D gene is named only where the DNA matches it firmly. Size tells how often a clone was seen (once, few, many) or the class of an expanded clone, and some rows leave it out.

CDR3aa: CASSLSPEDYEQYF
CDR3nt: TGTGCCAGCAGTTTATCGCCAGAAGACTACGAGCAGTACTTC
d_gene: -
v_gene: TRBV27
abundance: many
j_gene: TRBJ2-7

CDR3aa: CASSLVVKTGASYEQYF
CDR3nt: TGTGCCAGCAGTTTAGTTGTAAAGACAGGGGCATCCTACGAGCAGTACTTC
d_gene: TRBD1
v_gene: TRBV12-3/TRBV12-4
abundance: -
j_gene: TRBJ2-7

CDR3aa: CASKAGPLFSQHF
CDR3nt: TGTGCCAGTAAAGCTGGTCCCTTATTTAGCCAGCATTTT
d_gene: -
v_gene: TRBV19
abundance: few
j_gene: TRBJ1-5

CDR3aa: CASNHTSGSYEQYF
CDR3nt: TGTGCCAGCAACCACACTAGCGGAAGCTACGAGCAGTACTTC
d_gene: TRBD2
v_gene: TRBV14
abundance: -
j_gene: TRBJ2-7

CDR3aa: CAWSHAYKRGAWEQYF
CDR3nt: TGTGCCTGGAGCCACGCCTACAAGCGGGGGGCGTGGGAGCAGTACTTC
d_gene: TRBD2
v_gene: TRBV30
abundance: -
j_gene: TRBJ2-7

CDR3aa: CASSLTGTGEQYF
CDR3nt: TGTGCCAGCAGTTTAACAGGGACGGGGGAGCAGTACTTC
d_gene: -
v_gene: TRBV12-3/TRBV12-4
abundance: many
j_gene: TRBJ2-7

CDR3aa: CASSERPPGQYF
CDR3nt: TGCGCCAGCAGTGAACGTCCGCCTGGGCAGTACTTC
d_gene: -
v_gene: TRBV10-2
abundance: many
j_gene: TRBJ2-7

CDR3aa: CASSSGTGVQETQYF
CDR3nt: TGTGCCAGCAGTTCCGGGACAGGGGTCCAAGAGACCCAGTACTTC
d_gene: TRBD1
v_gene: TRBV27
abundance: few
j_gene: TRBJ2-5

CDR3aa: CASTPGGSAETQYF
CDR3nt: TGTGCCAGCACCCCTGGCGGGTCCGCAGAGACCCAGTACTTC
d_gene: -
v_gene: TRBV7-6
abundance: many
j_gene: TRBJ2-5

CDR3aa: CASSLQWGNQPQHF
CDR3nt: TGTGCCAGCAGCCTCCAATGGGGCAATCAGCCCCAGCATTTT
d_gene: -
v_gene: TRBV6-2/TRBV6-3
abundance: many
j_gene: TRBJ1-5

CDR3aa: CASSLAPGWYEQYF
CDR3nt: TGTGCCAGCAGCTTGGCCCCAGGGTGGTACGAGCAGTACTTC
d_gene: -
v_gene: TRBV5-5
abundance: few
j_gene: TRBJ2-7

CDR3aa: CASKSVLETQYF
CDR3nt: TGTGCCAGCAAGTCCGTCCTAGAGACCCAGTACTTC
d_gene: -
v_gene: TRBV27
abundance: -
j_gene: TRBJ2-5

CDR3aa: CASSDPGGDEQFF
CDR3nt: TGTGCCAGCAGCGACCCTGGAGGAGATGAGCAGTTCTTC
d_gene: -
v_gene: TRBV7-6
abundance: many
j_gene: TRBJ2-1

CDR3aa: CSASPNPGTAETQYF
CDR3nt: TGCAGTGCTAGCCCCAACCCAGGGACAGCAGAGACCCAGTACTTC
d_gene: TRBD1
v_gene: TRBV20-1
abundance: many
j_gene: TRBJ2-5

CDR3aa: CATSAHINTGELFF
CDR3nt: TGTGCCACCAGTGCACACATCAACACCGGGGAGCTGTTTTTT
d_gene: -
v_gene: TRBV24-1
abundance: many
j_gene: TRBJ2-2

CDR3aa: CSARSLPGLSYEQYF
CDR3nt: TGCAGTGCTAGAAGCCTGCCGGGACTGAGCTACGAGCAGTACTTC
d_gene: -
v_gene: TRBV20-1
abundance: -
j_gene: TRBJ2-7

CDR3aa: CASSAGGPSYEQYF
CDR3nt: TGTGCCAGCAGCGCGGGGGGGCCCTCCTACGAGCAGTACTTC
d_gene: TRBD2
v_gene: TRBV9
abundance: many
j_gene: TRBJ2-7

CDR3aa: CASSYSLQGSTDTQYF
CDR3nt: TGTGCCAGCAGTTACTCTCTACAGGGGAGCACAGATACGCAGTATTTT
d_gene: TRBD1
v_gene: TRBV6-5
abundance: many
j_gene: TRBJ2-3

CDR3aa: CASSNRQGRPYEQYF
CDR3nt: TGTGCCAGCTCTAACAGACAGGGGCGGCCCTACGAGCAGTACTTC
d_gene: TRBD1
v_gene: TRBV6-5
abundance: many
j_gene: TRBJ2-7

CDR3aa: CASSHGILSGANVLTF
CDR3nt: TGTGCCAGCAGTCACGGGATTCTCTCTGGGGCCAACGTCCTGACTTTC
d_gene: -
v_gene: TRBV6-2/TRBV6-3
abundance: many
j_gene: TRBJ2-6

CDR3aa: CSVPWNTEAFF
CDR3nt: TGCAGTGTTCCTTGGAACACTGAAGCTTTCTTT
d_gene: -
v_gene: TRBV20-1
abundance: many
j_gene: TRBJ1-1

CDR3aa: CASSPDAVSYEQYF
CDR3nt: TGTGCCAGCAGCCCGGACGCTGTCTCCTACGAGCAGTACTTC
d_gene: -
v_gene: TRBV7-3
abundance: few
j_gene: TRBJ2-7

CDR3aa: CASGFWPLTGRETQYF
CDR3nt: TGTGCTAGTGGTTTCTGGCCCCTGACAGGGAGGGAGACCCAGTACTTC
d_gene: -
v_gene: TRBV12-5
abundance: many
j_gene: TRBJ2-5

CDR3aa: CASSEGLAGYNEQFF
CDR3nt: TGTGCCAGCAGTGAAGGACTAGCGGGATACAATGAGCAGTTCTTC
d_gene: TRBD2
v_gene: TRBV2
abundance: many
j_gene: TRBJ2-1

CDR3aa: CASNPGPDLAKNIQYF
CDR3nt: TGTGCCAGCAACCCCGGGCCAGACCTAGCCAAAAACATTCAGTACTTC
d_gene: -
v_gene: TRBV2
abundance: -
j_gene: TRBJ2-4

CDR3aa: CASTSGGAAYYNEQFF
CDR3nt: TGTGCCAGTACTAGCGGGGGGGCTGCCTACTACAATGAGCAGTTCTTC
d_gene: TRBD2
v_gene: TRBV19
abundance: -
j_gene: TRBJ2-1

CDR3aa: CASSPSLGNSPLHF
CDR3nt: TGTGCCAGCAGCCCCAGTTTAGGGAATTCACCCCTCCACTTT
d_gene: -
v_gene: TRBV12-3/TRBV12-4
abundance: -
j_gene: TRBJ1-6

CDR3aa: CASSYSRTSGRAPSGANVLTF
CDR3nt: TGTGCCAGCAGTTACTCCCGTACTAGCGGGAGGGCCCCATCTGGGGCCAACGTCCTGACTTTC
d_gene: TRBD2
v_gene: TRBV6-2/TRBV6-3
abundance: -
j_gene: TRBJ2-6

CDR3aa: CASSPSGIQETQYF
CDR3nt: TGTGCCAGCAGCCCCTCGGGGATACAAGAGACCCAGTACTTC
d_gene: -
v_gene: TRBV5-6
abundance: many
j_gene: TRBJ2-5

CDR3aa: CASSWDRGVGGEKLFF
CDR3nt: TGTGCCAGCAGTTGGGACAGGGGAGTAGGGGGCGAAAAACTGTTTTTT
d_gene: TRBD1
v_gene: TRBV6-5
abundance: few
j_gene: TRBJ1-4